These T cell receptor beta chains were read from a single sample in a study of T cell responses to AZD1222 COVID-19 vaccine. Data came from immunoSEQ multiplex PCR; TCRdb stores just in-frame clones and leaves some out. The data hold tens of thousands of clones, with 86% observed a single time. The sequenced sample was peripheral blood, obtained on day 0 of AZD1222 vaccination. These receptors were taken from an adult in good health. CDR3s leave out the opening cysteine and the closing phenylalanine or tryptophan.

v_gene: TRBV7-2; j_gene: TRBJ2-7; CDR3aa: ASTSPTGRVEQY
v_gene: TRBV3-1/TRBV3-2; j_gene: TRBJ1-4; CDR3aa: ASSRGGPATNEKLF
v_gene: TRBV12-3/TRBV12-4; j_gene: TRBJ2-3; CDR3aa: ASSVVTDTQY
v_gene: TRBV2; j_gene: TRBJ2-7; CDR3aa: ASSVGNEQY
v_gene: TRBV3-1/TRBV3-2; j_gene: TRBJ1-6; CDR3aa: ASRADNLGSPLH
v_gene: TRBV29-1; j_gene: TRBJ2-2; CDR3aa: SVEYTGELF
v_gene: TRBV19; j_gene: TRBJ1-4; CDR3aa: ASSKPTGAGEKLF
v_gene: TRBV2; j_gene: TRBJ1-5; CDR3aa: ASGAGGDQPQH
v_gene: TRBV5-4; j_gene: TRBJ2-7; CDR3aa: ASSPGGGVEQY
v_gene: TRBV4-1; j_gene: TRBJ2-7; CDR3aa: ASRQREVATYEQY
v_gene: TRBV4-1; j_gene: TRBJ2-7; CDR3aa: ASSQDHGGTYEQY
v_gene: TRBV11-3; j_gene: TRBJ2-7; CDR3aa: ASSRDSTYEQY
v_gene: TRBV7-6; j_gene: TRBJ1-2; CDR3aa: ASSPRTGKGSNMGYT
v_gene: TRBV18; j_gene: TRBJ1-1; CDR3aa: ASSPWTGHTEAF
v_gene: TRBV10-2; j_gene: TRBJ2-7; CDR3aa: ATYRDRAYEQY
v_gene: TRBV6-1; j_gene: TRBJ2-6; CDR3aa: ASSGRDRGLGANVLT
v_gene: TRBV5-1; j_gene: TRBJ1-1; CDR3aa: ASSSRQGGTEAF
v_gene: TRBV29-1; j_gene: TRBJ2-7; CDR3aa: SVASPLHSYEQY
v_gene: TRBV5-1; j_gene: TRBJ1-6; CDR3aa: ASSLDAERDSPLH
v_gene: TRBV6-5; j_gene: TRBJ1-5; CDR3aa: ASRRQSNQPQH
v_gene: TRBV11-2; j_gene: TRBJ2-3; CDR3aa: ASSSSTRGDTQY
v_gene: TRBV3-1/TRBV3-2; j_gene: TRBJ2-1; CDR3aa: ASSQVEASGRNNEQF
v_gene: TRBV3-1/TRBV3-2; j_gene: TRBJ1-2; CDR3aa: ASSQPDRGYGYT
v_gene: TRBV6-4; j_gene: TRBJ1-1; CDR3aa: AKSGGGIYPEAF
v_gene: TRBV27; j_gene: TRBJ1-1; CDR3aa: ASRHRGEAF
v_gene: TRBV2; j_gene: TRBJ1-2; CDR3aa: ASLVTRGYT
v_gene: TRBV28; j_gene: TRBJ1-4; CDR3aa: ASRPGSGSNEKLF
v_gene: TRBV15; j_gene: TRBJ2-2; CDR3aa: ATSREPLANTGELF
v_gene: TRBV5-5; j_gene: TRBJ1-3; CDR3aa: ASSLNDSGNTIY
v_gene: TRBV27; j_gene: TRBJ1-2; CDR3aa: ASSFDRDYGYT
v_gene: TRBV24-1; j_gene: TRBJ2-7; CDR3aa: ATNQGIGSYEQY
v_gene: TRBV7-2; j_gene: TRBJ1-1; CDR3aa: ASAGQGAPLAEAF
v_gene: TRBV11-3; j_gene: TRBJ2-1; CDR3aa: ASSLARLNEQF
v_gene: TRBV7-3; j_gene: TRBJ2-7; CDR3aa: ASSSSQGDTYEQY
v_gene: TRBV10-2; j_gene: TRBJ1-6; CDR3aa: ASSGTESSYNSPLH
v_gene: TRBV6-1; j_gene: TRBJ1-3; CDR3aa: ASSDQGSVSGNTIY
v_gene: TRBV29-1; j_gene: TRBJ2-1; CDR3aa: SVEELQGDEQF
v_gene: TRBV27; j_gene: TRBJ1-5; CDR3aa: ASRSTGGNQPQH
v_gene: TRBV6-4; j_gene: TRBJ2-3; CDR3aa: ASSEAPSGTDTQY
v_gene: TRBV6-5; j_gene: TRBJ2-3; CDR3aa: ASGRASRTDTQY
v_gene: TRBV4-1; j_gene: TRBJ2-4; CDR3aa: ASSPQAGGTGKNIQY
v_gene: TRBV29-1; j_gene: TRBJ1-2; CDR3aa: SVASSGRNYGYT
v_gene: TRBV6-5; j_gene: TRBJ1-4; CDR3aa: ASRERGSPGEKLF
v_gene: TRBV19; j_gene: TRBJ1-1; CDR3aa: ASSIWGTEAF
v_gene: TRBV30; j_gene: TRBJ2-1; CDR3aa: AWSLVSSYNEQF
v_gene: TRBV2; j_gene: TRBJ2-7; CDR3aa: ASSPAAYEQY
v_gene: TRBV6-2/TRBV6-3; j_gene: TRBJ1-2; CDR3aa: ASSYIPDTSYGYT
v_gene: TRBV7-3; j_gene: TRBJ2-5; CDR3aa: ASSITSGTGKETQY
v_gene: TRBV11-2; j_gene: TRBJ1-2; CDR3aa: ASSSIDREYYGYT
v_gene: TRBV21-1; j_gene: TRBJ2-2; CDR3aa: ASSKGQSNTGELF
v_gene: TRBV19; j_gene: TRBJ1-1; CDR3aa: ASSIEAGVNTEAF
v_gene: TRBV29-1; j_gene: TRBJ1-1; CDR3aa: SAHKGRVGVAEAF
v_gene: TRBV19; j_gene: TRBJ1-2; CDR3aa: ASSLRDKLGYT